Below, 22 T cell receptor beta chains from the same sample are listed, as sequenced in a study of T cell repertoires in cytomegalovirus infection. TCRdb processed the reads anew with MiXCR; each CDR3 protein has one entry. This table holds 150,000 or so distinct CDR3 sequences, roughly 17% found once. Source material: CD8+ T cells from PBMCs. These receptors all stem from a human donor in good health (CMV status not recorded). Some clones in this sample may be carry-over from other donors' samples.

CDR3 coding DNA: TGTGCCAGCAGTTACGGCGCCTATAACACCGGGGAGCTGTTTTTT. This sequence encodes CASSYGAYNTGELFF. V usage is TRBV27 and J usage is TRBJ2-2, with no clear D. Germline V gene lookup returns CDR1 MNHEY and CDR2 SMNVEV (reference sequence). This CDR3 has 15 residues. Trimming cost V 4 bases and J 2 bases, with 11 bases left between them.

In this sample, this clonotype turned up a few times. Relative to the germline gene, one junction end is altered; a read error may explain this. The rearrangement links TRBV5-5 to TRBJ2-3; D might be TRBD2 (5 bases). Germline V gene sequence: CDR1 SGHKS, CDR2 YYEKEE (reference sequence). The CDR3 sequence is 15 residues long. As DNA, the CDR3 is TGTGCCAGCAGCTCGCCTACATCTAGCATAGATACGCAGTATTTT. It is translated as CASSSPTSSIDTQYF.

This clonotype was found a few times. The gene calls are TRBV2 and TRBJ2-1, with 9 bases that match TRBD2. CDR1 and CDR2 from the germline V gene are SNHLY and FYNNEI. The CDR3 contains 10 residues. The ends lost 6 bases at V and 12 bases at J; junction bases unmatched: 0. The CDR3 DNA follows: TGTGCCAGCAGGGGACTAGCGCAGTTCTTC. It is translated as CASRGLAQFF.

V and J are TRBV7-9 and TRBJ2-7; D is ambiguous. Germline values: CDR1 SEHNR, CDR2 FQNEAQ (reference sequence). The CDR3 extends over 17 amino acids. Trimming cost V 4 bases and J 1 base, with 20 bases left between them. CDR3 bases: TGTGCCAGCAGCTCCCCTGAGGATCGGCAAAGGTCCTACGAGCAGTACTTC. Protein sequence: CASSSPEDRQRSYEQYF.

This clonotype came up many times. This rearrangement joins TRBV7-2 to TRBJ2-7, with TRBD2 identical over 7 bases. Germline V lookup: CDR1 SGHTA, CDR2 FQGNSA. CDR3 length equals 14 residues. Trimming took 5 bases from V and 2 from J; bases not matched to a gene: 6. The CDR3 protein is CASSPVGGTYEQYF. In nucleotides, the CDR3 is TGTGCCAGCAGCCCGGTGGGGGGGACCTACGAGCAGTACTTC.

In this sample, this clonotype turned up a few times. The chain recombines TRBV28 with TRBJ2-2; D is unclear. The CDR3 sequence is 14 residues long. Germline CDR1 and CDR2: MDHEN and SYDVKM. V was cut by 5 bases and J by 7 bases, with 14 bases left in between. The CDR3: CASSPPGRVGELFF. CDR3 nucleotides: TGTGCCAGCAGTCCCCCCGGACGCGTCGGGGAGCTGTTTTTT.

The chain carries TRBV20-1 and TRBJ2-5, with D possibly TRBD2 on 6 matching bases. Deletions cut 3 bases from V and 5 bases from J, with 19 bases between. The CDR3 totals 15 residues. Germline V gene data show CDR1 as DFQATT and CDR2 as SNEGSKA (reference sequence). This CDR3 reads CSASRELRSRETQYF. The CDR3 DNA is TGCAGTGCTAGTCGGGAGTTAAGATCGAGGGAGACCCAGTACTTC.

This sequence joins TRBV29-1 and TRBJ1-3; 10 bases align to TRBD1. V shed 7 bases, J shed 2 bases, and the junction held 8 bases outside the gene matches. The CDR3 sequence is 15 residues long. Germline CDR1 and CDR2: SQVTM and ANQGSEA. For the CDR3, the DNA is TGCAGCGCCGGAGGGACAGGGGTCCCTGGAAACACCATATATTTT. Encoded protein: CSAGGTGVPGNTIYF.

The rearrangement uses TRBV7-2 and TRBJ2-5; no definite D call. The CDR3 consists of 11 residues. The germline gives CDR1 SGHTA, CDR2 FQGNSA. V lost 5 bases and J 7 bases, leaving 8 bases between the germline ends. The CDR3 loop reads CASSPSSTQYF. The CDR3 DNA reads as TGTGCCAGCAGCCCCTCGTCGACCCAGTACTTC.

This clonotype was observed a few times. The chain employs TRBV11-1 and TRBJ2-5; D is possibly TRBD2 (6 bases). The CDR3 is made up of 15 amino acids. Germline V gene data show CDR1 as SGHAT and CDR2 as FQDESV (reference sequence). With 4 bases removed from V and 0 bases from J, the gap between germline ends came to 12 bases. Here the CDR3 reads CASSSPGLDQETQYF. In DNA form, the CDR3 reads TGTGCCAGCAGCTCCCCGGGACTGGACCAAGAGACCCAGTACTTC. The variable domain in full, with the rest retrieved from reference TRBV11-1 and TRBJ2-5, is EAEVAQSPRYKITEKSQAVAFWCDPISGHATLYWYRQILGQGPELLVQFQDESVVDDSQLPKDRFSAERLKGVDSTLKIQPAELGDSAMYLCASSSPGLDQETQYFGPGTRLLVL.

This chain uses TRBV7-9 with TRBJ2-1; D remains unclear. The CDR3 has 14 amino acids. V shed 5 bases and J shed 8 bases, with 16 bases lying between them. CDR1 and CDR2 (germline): SEHNR, FQNEAQ (reference sequence). CDR3 sequence (DNA): TGTGCCAGCAGCCCTCTTGGACGGCTTTATGAGCAGTTCTTC. Its protein is CASSPLGRLYEQFF.

This clonotype was seen more than once but under ten times. The chain uses TRBV29-1 and TRBJ2-1; perhaps D is TRBD1 or TRBD2 (5 bases each). In germline, CDR1 is SQVTM, CDR2 ANQGSEA. V dropped 3 bases and J dropped 10 bases, with 22 bases sitting between them. There are 15 residues in the CDR3. The CDR3 loop reads CSVELIGALPGEQFF. CDR3 nucleotides: TGCAGCGTTGAGTTAATAGGGGCTCTTCCGGGGGAGCAGTTCTTC.

J is TRBJ2-7 and V is TRBV29-1; D might be TRBD1 or TRBD2, each matching 5 bases. The germline CDR1 and CDR2 sequences are SQVTM and ANQGSEA. Trimming pared 6 bases from V and 10 bases from J, leaving 16 bases between. The length of the CDR3 is 11 residues. The CDR3 reads CSVDSGTHQYF. The CDR3 DNA reads TGCAGCGTCGACTCCGGGACGCATCAGTACTTC.

This clonotype was observed at least ten times. The chain is built from TRBV7-6 and TRBJ1-1; 7 nucleotides line up with TRBD1. CDR1 and CDR2 (germline): SGHVS, FNYEAQ. This CDR3 spans 15 amino acids. Trimming cost V 5 bases and J 4 bases; bases outside gene matches: 10. The CDR3 protein is CASSAGSQGVTEAFF. In DNA, the CDR3 is TGTGCCAGCAGCGCCGGGAGTCAGGGGGTCACTGAAGCTTTCTTT.

The V and J genes are TRBV7-6 and TRBJ1-1; D not resolved. V dropped 5 bases and J dropped 0 bases, with 13 bases sitting between them. Germline V gene sequence: CDR1 SGHVS, CDR2 FNYEAQ. The CDR3 extends over 15 amino acids. The CDR3 protein is CASSPREGMNTEAFF. In DNA form, the CDR3 reads TGTGCCAGCAGCCCACGGGAAGGCATGAACACTGAAGCTTTCTTT.

V is TRBV11-2 and J is TRBJ2-5; TRBD2 aligns across 8 bases. Germline trimming cut 6 bases from V and 2 bases from J; bases unmatched to any gene: 8. The CDR3 loop spans 15 amino acids. Germline V gene data show CDR1 as SGHAT and CDR2 as FQNNGV. The CDR3: CASRDLAGEQETQYF. The CDR3 DNA is TGTGCCAGCAGGGACCTAGCGGGTGAACAAGAGACCCAGTACTTC.

This clonotype was observed a single time. V gene TRBV19 combines with J gene TRBJ1-1, with D unresolved. Germline CDR1 reads LNHDA; CDR2 reads SQIVND (reference sequence). CDR3 length: 12 amino acids. Trimming stripped 5 bases from V and 6 bases from J, with 10 bases between. The CDR3 DNA follows: TGTGCCAGTAGTTATAATGAAGCTGAAGCTTTCTTT. Translation: CASSYNEAEAFF. The full variable domain, completed using reference TRBV19 and TRBJ1-1, is DGGITQSPKYLFRKEGQNVTLSCEQNLNHDAMYWYRQDPGQGLRLIYYSQIVNDFQKGDIAEGYSVSREKKESFPLTVTSAQKNPTAFYLCASSYNEAEAFFGQGTRLTVV.

The chain couples TRBV29-1 to TRBJ2-2, with D maybe TRBD1 (5 bases). The CDR3 contains 12 residues. Germline V CDR1 and CDR2: SQVTM, ANQGSEA. Trimming removed 4 bases at V and 5 bases at J, with 8 bases between. CDR3 protein: CSVVAGTGELFF. CDR3 bases: TGCAGCGTTGTAGCAGGGACCGGGGAGCTGTTTTTT.

This clonotype was seen only a few times. The chain carries TRBV28 and TRBJ2-1; 11 nucleotides agree with TRBD2. The V gene's germline CDR1 is MDHEN and CDR2 SYDVKM. The CDR3 extends over 17 amino acids. V was clipped by 5 bases and J by 1 base; unmatched bases: 7. In DNA, the CDR3 is TGTGCCAGCAGTGGCGCCACTAGCGGGGGATCCTACAATGAGCAGTTCTTC. As protein: CASSGATSGGSYNEQFF.

This clonotype came up once. J is TRBJ2-1 and V is TRBV20-1, with D possibly TRBD2 on 6 matching bases. CDR1 is DFQATT and CDR2 is SNEGSKA in the germline V gene (reference sequence). The V gene lost 0 bases and the J gene lost 3 bases, with 12 bases spanning the gap. The CDR3 loop spans 15 amino acids. CDR3 sequence (DNA): TGCAGTGCTAGAGATCTGACTAGTAACTACAATGAGCAGTTCTTC. Amino acids: CSARDLTSNYNEQFF.

This clonotype appeared a few times. V usage is TRBV7-9 and J usage is TRBJ2-3, with a possible D match to TRBD1 (6 bases). Germline values: CDR1 SEHNR, CDR2 FQNEAQ (reference sequence). This CDR3 has 18 amino acids. The V and J ends lost 0 bases and 5 bases respectively, with 21 bases between them. The CDR3 nucleotides read TGTGCCAGCAGCTTAGCGCCCAAATACAGGGCCCTAGAAGATACGCAGTATTTT. Translating gives CASSLAPKYRALEDTQYF.

This clonotype was found many times. V usage is TRBV7-2 and J usage is TRBJ2-7; possibly TRBD1 for D (7 bases). Trimming left V 1 base short and J 4 bases short, with 14 bases between. Germline V gives CDR1 SGHTA, CDR2 FQGNSA. CDR3 size: 15 residues. The CDR3 DNA is TGTGCCAGCAGCTTAGAAGTTTCAGGGGGGTACGAGCAGTACTTC. This encodes CASSLEVSGGYEQYF.